In its sample, the clone carrying this TCR beta chain was seen a few times. Its specificity is unknown. These data are taken from a study of CD8 T cells in ankylosing spondylitis. Whole-study findings and limits: There was a TCR beta motif, made of fewer than 10 highly homologous variants, that appeared characteristic of ankylosing spondylitis blood.

Per germline, CDR1 ENHRY and CDR2 SYGVKD. V was clipped by 6 bases and J by 8 bases, with 17 bases between them. The CDR3 loop spans 14 amino acids. A quantitative 5'-RACE method, one with molecular barcodes, was used to make TCR beta libraries. TCRdb processed the 5' RACE reads anew with MiXCR; each CDR3 protein has one entry. The sample has approximately 300,000 distinct CDR3 sequences, 8% seen once. V is TRBV10-3 and J is TRBJ2-1; D is perhaps TRBD2 (6 bases). This TCR came from a male donor with ankylosing spondylitis. What was sequenced was blood, either unsorted or a sorted T cell fraction (not recorded which). The CDR3 spells CAIRAGRDDDEQFF. The CDR3 bases are TGTGCCATCAGGGCGGGACGAGACGACGATGAGCAGTTCTTC.